Listed below are T cell receptor beta chains from one sample, sequenced in a study of T cell responses to AZD1222 COVID-19 vaccine. Only in-frame clones appear in the TCRdb table, and some are missing; sequencing was by immunoSEQ multiplex PCR. The data hold some 70,000 clones, with roughly 84% observed a single time. The sample consisted of peripheral blood, taken on day 0 of AZD1222 vaccination. All receptors derive from an adult in good health. Both conserved end residues are part of each CDR3. The D gene is left open where the match is weak. The size of a clone is reported for some rows only, either as once, few or many, or as a class for expanded clones.

D gene: TRBD1; V gene: TRBV10-2; J gene: TRBJ2-3; clone size: few; CDR3 DNA: TGCGCCAGCAGACAGGGGAAGAAAACAGATACGCAGTATTTT; CDR3 protein: CASRQGKKTDTQYF
D gene: NA; V gene: TRBV19; J gene: TRBJ1-4; clone size: NA; CDR3 DNA: TGTGCCAGTAGCGGCGAGCCGAGGGTAGAGAAACTGTTTTTT; CDR3 protein: CASSGEPRVEKLFF
D gene: NA; V gene: TRBV7-2; J gene: TRBJ1-4; clone size: NA; CDR3 DNA: TGTGCCAGCAGCGCGCACATAAATGAAAAACTGTTTTTT; CDR3 protein: CASSAHINEKLFF
D gene: TRBD1; V gene: TRBV28; J gene: TRBJ1-1; clone size: NA; CDR3 DNA: TGTGCCAGCAGAAAATCGAGGGGGCACAACACTGAAGCTTTCTTT; CDR3 protein: CASRKSRGHNTEAFF
D gene: TRBD1; V gene: TRBV2; J gene: TRBJ2-7; clone size: NA; CDR3 DNA: TGTGCCAGCAGGGGTACAGGGGGCTCCGAGCAGTACTTC; CDR3 protein: CASRGTGGSEQYF
D gene: NA; V gene: TRBV27; J gene: TRBJ1-5; clone size: NA; CDR3 DNA: TGTGCCAGCAGCCCCTCCATACATCAGCCCCAGCATTTT; CDR3 protein: CASSPSIHQPQHF
D gene: NA; V gene: TRBV3-1/TRBV3-2; J gene: TRBJ2-2; clone size: NA; CDR3 DNA: TGTGCCAGCACCCCAAGAGGCTTCGGGGAGCTGTTTTTT; CDR3 protein: CASTPRGFGELFF
D gene: TRBD2; V gene: TRBV7-8; J gene: TRBJ2-7; clone size: NA; CDR3 DNA: TGTGCCAGCGCCGGGGGGAAGACTAGCCCGTCCTACGAGCAGTACTTC; CDR3 protein: CASAGGKTSPSYEQYF
D gene: TRBD1; V gene: TRBV19; J gene: TRBJ1-1; clone size: NA; CDR3 DNA: TGTGCCAGTCACAAGACAGGGGGCGGTGAAGCTTTCTTT; CDR3 protein: CASHKTGGGEAFF
D gene: NA; V gene: TRBV7-2; J gene: TRBJ1-1; clone size: NA; CDR3 DNA: TGTGCCAGCAGCTTAGATGTAAGGGCTTTGGCTTTCTTT; CDR3 protein: CASSLDVRALAFF
D gene: NA; V gene: TRBV6-5; J gene: TRBJ1-6; clone size: once; CDR3 DNA: TGTGCCAGCAGTCGCCGGACACTTTCAACACCCCTCCACTTT; CDR3 protein: CASSRRTLSTPLHF
D gene: NA; V gene: TRBV10-3; J gene: TRBJ1-6; clone size: NA; CDR3 DNA: TGTGCCATCAGGCCGGGACTCAATTCACCCCTCCACTTT; CDR3 protein: CAIRPGLNSPLHF
D gene: TRBD1; V gene: TRBV5-1; J gene: TRBJ2-3; clone size: NA; CDR3 DNA: TGCGCCAGCAGCTCAAGGGACAGCTACACAGATACGCAGTATTTT; CDR3 protein: CASSSRDSYTDTQYF
D gene: TRBD1; V gene: TRBV2; J gene: TRBJ2-6; clone size: NA; CDR3 DNA: TGTGCCAGCAGCGATTCAGGGGGCTCCTGGGCCAACGTCCTGACTTTC; CDR3 protein: CASSDSGGSWANVLTF
D gene: NA; V gene: TRBV5-8; J gene: TRBJ2-1; clone size: NA; CDR3 DNA: TGTGCCAGCAGCTCCCGGGACTCTACCTACAATGAGCAGTTCTTC; CDR3 protein: CASSSRDSTYNEQFF
D gene: TRBD1; V gene: TRBV5-1; J gene: TRBJ1-2; clone size: NA; CDR3 DNA: TGCGCCAGCAGCTTACGAGCCACGACAGGGAACTATGGCTACACCTTC; CDR3 protein: CASSLRATTGNYGYTF
D gene: NA; V gene: TRBV6-4; J gene: TRBJ2-1; clone size: few; CDR3 DNA: TGTGCCAGCAGTGACTCGAAGGACTCCATTTCGGAGCAGTTCTTC; CDR3 protein: CASSDSKDSISEQFF
D gene: TRBD1; V gene: TRBV7-9; J gene: TRBJ2-3; clone size: NA; CDR3 DNA: TGTGCCAGCAGCTTTGGACAGGGGGCATACACAGATACGCAGTATTTT; CDR3 protein: CASSFGQGAYTDTQYF
D gene: NA; V gene: TRBV28; J gene: TRBJ1-5; clone size: NA; CDR3 DNA: TGTGCCAGTAGCAATTCAGCGCGCAATCAGCCCCAGCATTTT; CDR3 protein: CASSNSARNQPQHF
D gene: NA; V gene: TRBV2; J gene: TRBJ1-2; clone size: few; CDR3 DNA: TGTGCCAGCAATCCAGGCACCTATGGCTACACCTTC; CDR3 protein: CASNPGTYGYTF
D gene: NA; V gene: TRBV7-2; J gene: TRBJ1-2; clone size: NA; CDR3 DNA: TGTGCCAGCAGCTTAGCGTACGGGGCCCAGGGCTATGGCTACACCTTC; CDR3 protein: CASSLAYGAQGYGYTF
D gene: NA; V gene: TRBV10-1; J gene: TRBJ2-7; clone size: NA; CDR3 DNA: TGCGCCAGCAGTGAGTCGGGACGGGGCGAGCAGTACTTC; CDR3 protein: CASSESGRGEQYF
D gene: NA; V gene: TRBV3-1/TRBV3-2; J gene: TRBJ2-5; clone size: NA; CDR3 DNA: TGTGCCAGCAGTTATAGGGGGGCAGAGACCCAGTACTTC; CDR3 protein: CASSYRGAETQYF
D gene: NA; V gene: TRBV19; J gene: TRBJ1-5; clone size: NA; CDR3 DNA: TGTGCCAGTAGTATAAGCTATGTGCAGCAGCCCCAGCATTTT; CDR3 protein: CASSISYVQQPQHF
D gene: NA; V gene: TRBV2; J gene: TRBJ1-2; clone size: NA; CDR3 DNA: TGTGCCAGCACCGTCGAGACCCGACGGGAAGCTAACTATGGCTACACCTTC; CDR3 protein: CASTVETRREANYGYTF
D gene: TRBD1; V gene: TRBV7-9; J gene: TRBJ2-3; clone size: NA; CDR3 DNA: TGTGCCAGCAGCTTAGATGGGGACAGGGGGACAGATACGCAGTATTTT; CDR3 protein: CASSLDGDRGTDTQYF
D gene: NA; V gene: TRBV6-5; J gene: TRBJ2-1; clone size: NA; CDR3 DNA: TGTGCCAGCCAGGGGTGGGGCGGTGGAAATGAGCAGTTCTTC; CDR3 protein: CASQGWGGGNEQFF
D gene: NA; V gene: TRBV6-5; J gene: TRBJ2-7; clone size: NA; CDR3 DNA: TGTGCCAGCAGGCACCGCTACGAGCAGTACTTC; CDR3 protein: CASRHRYEQYF
D gene: NA; V gene: TRBV4-1; J gene: TRBJ1-2; clone size: NA; CDR3 DNA: TGCGCCAGCAGCTCCTTAGGGGGGGCGGATGGCTACACCTTC; CDR3 protein: CASSSLGGADGYTF
D gene: TRBD1; V gene: TRBV9; J gene: TRBJ2-5; clone size: NA; CDR3 DNA: TGTGCCAGCAGCATACGGACAGGGGGAACGGAGACCCAGTACTTC; CDR3 protein: CASSIRTGGTETQYF
D gene: NA; V gene: TRBV27; J gene: TRBJ2-1; clone size: NA; CDR3 DNA: TGTGCCAGCAGTTGGATTGGGCTCGGAGACGGATGGTTCTTC; CDR3 protein: CASSWIGLGDGWFF
D gene: NA; V gene: TRBV7-2; J gene: TRBJ2-6; clone size: NA; CDR3 DNA: TGTGCCACCGACCGGAGCCCTGGGGCCAACGTCCTGACTTTC; CDR3 protein: CATDRSPGANVLTF
D gene: NA; V gene: TRBV19; J gene: TRBJ1-1; clone size: NA; CDR3 DNA: TGTGCCAGTAGGCAGAAAAGGCTGGAGAACACTGAAGCTTTCTTT; CDR3 protein: CASRQKRLENTEAFF
D gene: NA; V gene: TRBV5-1; J gene: TRBJ1-1; clone size: NA; CDR3 DNA: TGCGCCAGCAGCTTGGCTGTATTGGGGGGTGAAGCTTTCTTT; CDR3 protein: CASSLAVLGGEAFF
D gene: TRBD1; V gene: TRBV7-2; J gene: TRBJ2-7; clone size: NA; CDR3 DNA: TGTGCCAGCAGCTTAGTTGCAGGGGGCAATTACGAGCAGTACTTC; CDR3 protein: CASSLVAGGNYEQYF
D gene: TRBD1; V gene: TRBV5-1; J gene: TRBJ1-1; clone size: NA; CDR3 DNA: TGCGCCAGCAGCTTGGCCGGGACAGGGGAGACTGAAGCTTTCTTT; CDR3 protein: CASSLAGTGETEAFF
D gene: TRBD1; V gene: TRBV30; J gene: TRBJ2-7; clone size: NA; CDR3 DNA: TGTGCCTGGAGTGGACAGGGGTCGGAGGGCTACGAGCAGTACTTC; CDR3 protein: CAWSGQGSEGYEQYF
D gene: TRBD1; V gene: TRBV7-9; J gene: TRBJ1-4; clone size: NA; CDR3 DNA: TGTGCCAGCAGCAACAGGGGGGGTAATGAAAAACTGTTTTTT; CDR3 protein: CASSNRGGNEKLFF
D gene: TRBD1; V gene: TRBV5-1; J gene: TRBJ2-5; clone size: NA; CDR3 DNA: TGCGCCAGTCGAATACAGGGGGCCCAAGAGACCCAGTACTTC; CDR3 protein: CASRIQGAQETQYF
D gene: NA; V gene: TRBV5-1; J gene: TRBJ2-7; clone size: NA; CDR3 DNA: TGCGCCAGCAGCTTGGAACCCCAATCCTACGAGCAGTACTTC; CDR3 protein: CASSLEPQSYEQYF
D gene: TRBD1; V gene: TRBV7-6; J gene: TRBJ1-2; clone size: NA; CDR3 DNA: TGTGCCAGCAGTCCTACCGGGACAGTCACTAACTATGGCTACACCTTC; CDR3 protein: CASSPTGTVTNYGYTF
D gene: NA; V gene: TRBV5-1; J gene: TRBJ1-1; clone size: NA; CDR3 DNA: TGCGCCAGCAGCCTAGACGGGGACACTGAAGCTTTCTTT; CDR3 protein: CASSLDGDTEAFF
D gene: NA; V gene: TRBV6-5; J gene: TRBJ2-5; clone size: NA; CDR3 DNA: TGTGCCAGCTCCCTTTGGGGGGAGACCCAGTACTTC; CDR3 protein: CASSLWGETQYF
D gene: TRBD1; V gene: TRBV5-1; J gene: TRBJ1-4; clone size: NA; CDR3 DNA: TGCGCCAGCAGCGCACAGGGGAGTAATGAAAAACTGTTTTTT; CDR3 protein: CASSAQGSNEKLFF
D gene: TRBD2; V gene: TRBV7-2; J gene: TRBJ2-2; clone size: NA; CDR3 DNA: TGTGCCAGCAGCTTAGGAGCGACTAGCGGGGGTGGAACCGGGGAGCTGTTTTTT; CDR3 protein: CASSLGATSGGGTGELFF
D gene: NA; V gene: TRBV12-2; J gene: TRBJ2-7; clone size: NA; CDR3 DNA: TGTGCAAGTCGCTTAGACCGGTCCTACGAGCAGTACTTC; CDR3 protein: CASRLDRSYEQYF